Listed below are T cell receptor beta chains from one sample, sequenced in a study of blood T cell dynamics during melanoma immunotherapy. Clones were sequenced by immunoSEQ multiplex PCR, and TCRdb holds only the in-frame ones, with some missing. The repertoire holds 13,000 to 15,000 clones, with 70% to 90% as singletons. The sequences come from blood, collected from a patient treated with checkpoint blockade. These TCRs come from a human donor with melanoma. The CDR3 runs from the conserved cysteine through the conserved F or W. A D gene is named only where the DNA matches it firmly. Expanded clones are given a class, and other clones once, few, many or no size at all.

TRBV4-2	.	TRBJ2-2	.	CASSYRPNTGELFF	TGTGCCAGCAGCTATAGACCGAACACCGGGGAGCTGTTTTTT
TRBV4-3	.	TRBJ2-3	.	CASSQDSYASGTDTQYF	TGCGCCAGCAGCCAAGATAGTTATGCATCCGGCACAGATACGCAGTATTTT
TRBV15	.	TRBJ2-5	.	CATSRGSAGTQETQYF	TGTGCCACCAGCAGAGGATCTGCGGGCACCCAAGAGACCCAGTACTTC
TRBV5-4	TRBD1	TRBJ2-7	.	CASSEDRGGEQYF	TGTGCCAGCAGCGAGGACAGGGGGGGGGAGCAGTACTTC
TRBV28	.	TRBJ2-1	.	CATTWRGRNNEQFF	TGTGCCACCACATGGCGGGGAAGGAACAATGAGCAGTTCTTC
TRBV11-2	TRBD2	TRBJ2-7	.	CASTTQLAGVGEQYF	TGTGCCAGCACCACCCAACTAGCGGGAGTTGGCGAGCAGTACTTC
TRBV19	TRBD2	TRBJ2-2	.	CASRGGTMNTGELFF	TGTGCCAGTCGTGGAGGGACTATGAACACCGGGGAGCTGTTTTTT
TRBV10-3	.	TRBJ2-2	few	CAISVAQTGELFF	TGTGCCATCAGTGTCGCCCAGACCGGGGAGCTGTTTTTT
TRBV21-1	.	TRBJ2-4	few	CASSLTERESYDIQYF	TGTGCCAGCAGCCTTACGGAAAGGGAAAGTTATGACATTCAGTACTTC
TRBV6-1	TRBD1	TRBJ1-5	.	CASRLDRGDGQPQHF	TGTGCCAGCAGACTGGACAGGGGAGACGGTCAGCCCCAGCATTTT
TRBV4-1	.	TRBJ2-4	.	CASSQEDIQYF	TGCGCCAGCAGCCAAGAGGACATTCAGTACTTC
TRBV6-4	TRBD1	TRBJ1-5	once	CASKASGQGALPQHF	TGTGCCAGCAAGGCGAGCGGACAGGGAGCTTTACCCCAGCATTTT
TRBV5-4	.	TRBJ2-5	.	CASKWNIQETQYF	TGTGCCAGCAAATGGAACATACAAGAGACCCAGTACTTC
TRBV28	TRBD2	TRBJ2-3	.	CASSPNPGGPTDTQYF	TGTGCCAGCAGTCCCAATCCGGGAGGGCCCACAGATACGCAGTATTTT
TRBV21-1	.	TRBJ2-7	.	CASSKSRYEQYF	TGTGCCAGCAGCAAAAGCAGGTACGAGCAGTACTTC
TRBV9	.	TRBJ2-5	few	CASSPQPQETQYF	TGTGCCAGCAGCCCCCAGCCCCAAGAGACCCAGTACTTC
TRBV28	TRBD1	TRBJ1-1	.	CASRLTGGQTEAFF	TGTGCCAGCAGGTTGACAGGGGGCCAAACTGAAGCTTTCTTT
TRBV4-3	.	TRBJ2-3	.	CASSQVSGGHTDTQYF	TGCGCCAGCAGCCAAGTTAGTGGCGGCCACACAGATACGCAGTATTTT
TRBV29-1	.	TRBJ2-1	.	CSVVTVFSYNEQFF	TGCAGCGTTGTGACTGTGTTCTCCTACAATGAGCAGTTCTTC
TRBV9	TRBD1	TRBJ2-3	.	CASSVGQNTDTQYF	TGTGCCAGCAGTGTGGGACAGAACACAGATACGCAGTATTTT
TRBV19	.	TRBJ1-5	medium-sized	CASTIQGTQPQHF	TGTGCCAGTACCATACAGGGTACCCAGCCCCAGCATTTT
TRBV11-2	TRBD2	TRBJ2-1	.	CASSLDVGGSGLEQFF	TGTGCCAGCAGCTTAGATGTGGGAGGGTCCGGCCTTGAGCAGTTCTTC
TRBV2	.	TRBJ1-5	.	CASSGGRDPMAYSNQPQHF	TGTGCCAGCAGTGGAGGGAGAGACCCCATGGCTTATAGCAATCAGCCCCAGCATTTT
TRBV7-9	.	TRBJ2-1	.	CASSPEGSNEQFF	TGTGCCAGCAGCCCCGAGGGGTCCAATGAGCAGTTCTTC
TRBV7-3	TRBD2	TRBJ2-2	.	CASSFGTSGSGELFF	TGTGCCAGCAGCTTTGGGACTAGCGGGTCCGGGGAGCTGTTTTTT
TRBV19	TRBD1	TRBJ2-7	.	CASTGQGMGEQYF	TGTGCCAGTACCGGACAGGGAATGGGGGAGCAGTACTTC
TRBV4-2	.	TRBJ2-5	few	CASSPNRGGQETQYF	TGTGCCAGCAGTCCAAATCGAGGGGGGCAAGAGACCCAGTACTTC
TRBV13	.	TRBJ1-5	.	CASSLGGQPQHF	TGTGCCAGCAGCTTAGGCGGTCAGCCCCAGCATTTT
TRBV5-1	.	TRBJ2-2	.	CASSLATGNTGELFF	TGCGCCAGCAGCTTGGCCACGGGGAACACCGGGGAGCTGTTTTTT
TRBV5-6	TRBD1	TRBJ1-2	.	CASSLVGTGGYGYTF	TGTGCCAGCAGCTTGGTTGGGACAGGGGGCTATGGCTACACCTTC
TRBV29-1	.	TRBJ2-1	.	CSVGFGEQFF	TGCAGCGTTGGGTTCGGGGAGCAGTTCTTC
TRBV7-3	.	TRBJ2-3	.	CASSYGRGSGTDTQYF	TGTGCCAGCAGCTACGGCCGGGGGAGTGGGACAGATACGCAGTATTTT
TRBV7-2	.	TRBJ2-5	.	CASSLNGPTGETQYF	TGTGCCAGCAGCTTAAACGGCCCAACAGGAGAGACCCAGTACTTC
TRBV28	.	TRBJ1-2	.	CAITDLYGYTF	TGTGCCATCACGGACCTCTATGGCTACACCTTC
TRBV4-3	.	TRBJ2-7	.	CASSLRAGNYEQYF	TGCGCCAGCAGCCTCCGGGCCGGTAACTACGAGCAGTACTTC
TRBV11-1	.	TRBJ1-6	.	CASSQQPGRGNSPLHF	TGTGCCAGCAGCCAACAACCGGGACGGGGAAATTCACCCCTCCACTTT
TRBV5-1	TRBD2	TRBJ2-1	.	CASSPWTSGSRSYNEQFF	TGCGCCAGCAGCCCGTGGACTAGCGGGAGTCGGTCCTACAATGAGCAGTTCTTC
TRBV7-9	.	TRBJ1-2	once	CASSQLGGALGYTF	TGTGCCAGCAGCCAGTTAGGGGGGGCCCTGGGCTACACCTTC
TRBV11-1	TRBD1	TRBJ2-3	once	CASSLGQLSTDTQYF	TGTGCCAGCAGCTTGGGACAGCTTAGCACAGATACGCAGTATTTT
TRBV9	.	TRBJ2-3	.	CASSSSPADTQYF	TGTGCCAGCAGCTCTAGCCCCGCAGATACGCAGTATTTT
TRBV19	.	TRBJ2-1	once	CASSITEVYNEQFF	TGTGCCAGTAGTATAACGGAGGTCTACAATGAGCAGTTCTTC
TRBV2	.	TRBJ1-5	.	CASGDKMGNQPQHF	TGTGCCAGCGGGGACAAGATGGGCAATCAGCCCCAGCATTTT
TRBV6-6	.	TRBJ1-5	.	CASSPGRGTNQPQHF	TGTGCCAGCAGTCCGGGGAGGGGAACTAATCAGCCCCAGCATTTT
TRBV14	TRBD2	TRBJ2-1	.	CASSHPGQRGYNEQFF	TGTGCCAGCAGCCATCCGGGCCAGCGGGGATACAATGAGCAGTTCTTC
TRBV5-1	TRBD2	TRBJ2-7	.	CASSFLALREVGEQYF	TGCGCCAGCAGCTTTTTGGCTCTACGGGAGGTGGGCGAGCAGTACTTC
TRBV25-1	.	TRBJ2-1	.	CASRGRREPYNEQFF	TGTGCCAGCAGGGGGAGGCGGGAACCCTACAATGAGCAGTTCTTC
TRBV4-3	.	TRBJ1-5	once	CASSQLGQNQPQHF	TGCGCCAGCAGCCAGCTCGGACAGAATCAGCCCCAGCATTTT
TRBV28	TRBD1	TRBJ1-2	once	CASSLDPRTGEDYTF	TGTGCCAGCAGTTTAGACCCCCGGACAGGGGAGGACTACACCTTC
TRBV19	TRBD1	TRBJ2-6	once	CASSKGTGGGNSGANVLTF	TGTGCCAGTAGTAAAGGGACAGGGGGCGGCAACTCTGGGGCCAACGTCCTGACTTTC
TRBV28	.	TRBJ2-2	.	CASSSLDTSGELFF	TGTGCCAGCAGTTCCTTGGACACGTCCGGGGAGCTGTTTTTT
TRBV29-1	.	TRBJ2-7	.	CSVYSADTYEQYF	TGCAGCGTTTACAGCGCAGACACCTACGAGCAGTACTTC
TRBV28	.	TRBJ1-1	few	CASRSAIGTEAFF	TGTGCCAGCAGGAGCGCCATCGGCACTGAAGCTTTCTTT
TRBV5-1	.	TRBJ2-5	.	CASSSRSSGETQYF	TGCGCCAGCAGCTCCCGGTCCTCAGGGGAGACCCAGTACTTC
TRBV12-2	.	TRBJ2-7	.	CASRARLAGGLSYEQYF	TGTGCAAGTCGCGCCAGACTAGCGGGAGGGCTCTCCTACGAGCAGTACTTC
TRBV6-6	TRBD2	TRBJ2-2	.	CASTVAGGNTGELFF	TGTGCCAGCACCGTAGCGGGAGGGAACACCGGGGAGCTGTTTTTT
TRBV16	TRBD2	TRBJ2-1	.	CASSRLAGLYNEQFF	TGTGCCAGCAGCCGACTAGCGGGGCTCTACAATGAGCAGTTCTTC